These 26 T cell receptor beta chains were sequenced from one sample in a study of blood T cell repertoires in COVID-19. The data were produced by immunoSEQ multiplex PCR, yet TCRdb's version contains in-frame clones alone and is incomplete. The table records a few hundred thousand clones, under 90% of them present only once. Sequencing was done on a sample of PBMCs or T cells enriched from blood (not recorded which). The receptors shown here come from a woman aged 50 to 60 who had been exposed to COVID-19.

The chain is built from TRBV18 and TRBJ2-2; D unclear. Germline assignment: CDR1 KGHSH and CDR2 LQKENI. Trimming took 3 bases from V and 3 from J, leaving 11 bases between them. The CDR3 sequence is 15 residues long. The CDR3 DNA reads TGTGCCAGCTCACCCACGAACGGTTACACCGGGGAGCTGTTTTTT. Amino acids: CASSPTNGYTGELFF.

The gene calls are TRBV28 and TRBJ1-6; D remains unclear. The germline CDR1 and CDR2 sequences are MDHEN and SYDVKM. The ends were cut back, 7 bases at V and 6 bases at J, with 10 bases in the middle. The CDR3 extends over 13 amino acids. CDR3 amino acids: CASMALTNSPLHF. As DNA, the CDR3 is TGTGCCAGCATGGCACTAACTAATTCACCCCTCCACTTT.

The CDR3 loop is CASNNGQAWYEQYF. The CDR3, as DNA: TGTGCCAGCAACAATGGACAGGCTTGGTACGAGCAGTACTTC. This rearrangement joins TRBV6-5 to TRBJ2-7, with 7 bases fitting TRBD1. V was pared by 7 bases and J by 4 bases, with 10 bases of the junction left unmatched. Per the germline V gene, CDR1 is MNHEY and CDR2 is SVGAGI. The CDR3 length is 14 residues.

V gene TRBV19 combines with J gene TRBJ1-6, with D perhaps matching TRBD1 (5 bases). The CDR3 is made up of 13 amino acids. V lost 3 bases, J lost 10 bases, and 10 bases lay in between. Looked up from germline, CDR1 is LNHDA and CDR2 is SQIVND (reference sequence). The CDR3 DNA follows: TGTGCCAGTAGTATGCAGGGTTTATCACCCCTCCACTTT. Its protein is CASSMQGLSPLHF.

This chain joins TRBV2 and TRBJ1-2, with 9 nucleotides matching TRBD1. CDR3 size: 15 residues. The V gene end was trimmed by 3 bases and the J gene end by 10 bases; junction bases not matched to a gene: 12. The germline gives CDR1 SNHLY, CDR2 FYNNEI. The CDR3, as DNA: TGTGCCAGCAGTGACGACCAGACCAGGACAGGGGACTACACCTTC. Amino acids: CASSDDQTRTGDYTF.

In DNA, the CDR3 is TGTGCCAGAACTGCCAGGGATTTCACAGATACGCAGTATTTT. Its translation is CARTARDFTDTQYF. This chain links TRBV19 with TRBJ2-3; maybe TRBD1 (5 bases). Deletions cut 9 bases from V and 2 bases from J, with 15 bases between. Germline CDR1 is LNHDA and CDR2 is SQIVND (reference sequence). The CDR3 totals 14 residues.

This chain connects TRBV30 to TRBJ2-7, with a tentative D call TRBD2 (8 bases). V was shortened by 1 base and J by 10 bases, with 17 bases between the two germline ends. Germline CDR1 is GTSNPN and CDR2 is SVGIG (reference sequence). This CDR3 is 13 amino acids long. The CDR3 sequence: CAWSAGRGQEQYF. In DNA form, the CDR3 reads TGTGCCTGGAGTGCCGGGAGGGGGCAAGAACAGTACTTC.

J is TRBJ1-5 and V is TRBV6-1, with TRBD1 matching over 8 bases. Unmatched junction bases numbered 6, after V lost 1 base and J lost 7 bases. The CDR3 has 15 residues. CDR1 MNHNS and CDR2 SASEGT come from the germline V gene. The CDR3 spells CASSEGTGLRQPQHF. CDR3 nucleotides: TGTGCCAGCAGTGAAGGGACAGGGCTACGGCAGCCCCAGCATTTT.

The rearrangement uses TRBV2 and TRBJ2-2; 9 bases agree with TRBD1. Trimming took 8 bases from V and 4 from J; bases not matched to a gene: 5. There are 14 residues in the CDR3. The V gene's germline CDR1 is SNHLY and CDR2 FYNNEI. The CDR3 DNA sequence: TGTGCCAGCCGGGACAGGGTATTCACCGGGGAGCTGTTTTTT. It specifies CASRDRVFTGELFF.

The V and J genes are TRBV28 and TRBJ2-3, with 7 bases lining up with TRBD2. V dropped 3 bases and J dropped 5; count of bases not matched to a gene: 8. This CDR3 has 15 residues. Germline V CDR1 and CDR2: MDHEN, SYDVKM. The CDR3 loop is CASSLSGGLGDTQYF. The CDR3 region has the DNA TGTGCCAGCAGTTTGTCGGGGGGATTGGGAGATACGCAGTATTTT.

The gene calls are TRBV13 and TRBJ2-5, with 8 positions matching TRBD2. The V and J ends lost 4 bases and 5 bases, in that order; junction bases with no gene match: 12. The CDR3 loop spans 16 amino acids. Germline V lookup: CDR1 PRHDT, CDR2 FYEKMQ (reference sequence). The CDR3 DNA reads TGTGCCAGCAGCTCCCGAGGCGGGGGGTTCTTTGAGACCCAGTACTTC. Its translation: CASSSRGGGFFETQYF.

The rearrangement uses TRBV28 and TRBJ1-2; the D gene is possibly TRBD1 (6 bases). Per the germline V gene, CDR1 is MDHEN and CDR2 is SYDVKM. The CDR3 sequence is 14 residues long. The germline V and J ends were trimmed by 11 bases and 3 bases, with 19 bases remaining between them. CDR3 in DNA: TGTGCCTCAAAACAGGGCCCAGCCCACTATGGCTACACCTTC. This encodes CASKQGPAHYGYTF.

The chain uses TRBV7-2 and TRBJ2-3, with unresolved D. The length of the CDR3 is 14 residues. Germline values: CDR1 SGHTA, CDR2 FQGNSA. The V gene lost 6 bases and the J gene lost 3 bases, with 13 bases spanning the gap. The CDR3 DNA reads TGTGCCAGCAGGACTTCAAGAGCAACAGATACGCAGTATTTT. It encodes CASRTSRATDTQYF.

This clone was seen more than once but under ten times. The chain links TRBV6-5 to TRBJ1-5, with TRBD1 matching 9 bases. With 7 bases clipped from V and 2 bases from J, the junction kept 9 bases outside the gene matches. Germline V CDR1 and CDR2: MNHEY, SVGAGI. The CDR3 length is 16 residues. CDR3 loop: CASIYTGGTGNQPQHF. The CDR3 DNA reads TGTGCCAGCATTTATACAGGGGGCACGGGCAATCAGCCCCAGCATTTT.

The DNA for the CDR3 is TGTGCCAGCAGCTTATTCGGGACAGGACTTTCAAACACTGAAGCTTTCTTT. Translation gives CASSLFGTGLSNTEAFF. The V call is TRBV7-9, the J call TRBJ1-1; 8 bases map to TRBD1. Germline V lookup: CDR1 SEHNR, CDR2 FQNEAQ (reference sequence). J gave up 2 bases and V 2 bases, and 10 bases lay outside the gene matches. This CDR3 region has 17 residues.

The chain links TRBV2 to TRBJ2-7, with TRBD2 matching 12 bases. Germline trimming cut 6 bases from V and 4 bases from J; bases unmatched to any gene: 4. Germline CDR1 SNHLY, CDR2 FYNNEI. The CDR3 sequence is 14 residues long. The CDR3 nucleotides read TGTGCCAGCAGCGGACTAGCGGGGTCTTACGAGCAGTACTTC. Amino acid sequence: CASSGLAGSYEQYF.

Regarding this clone: Other DNA sequences in this sample translate to the same CDR3. The chain has TRBV5-1 and TRBJ1-5; TRBD1 agrees at 7 bases. CDR3 length: 15 amino acids. V was pared by 0 bases and J by 2 bases, with 2 bases of the junction left unmatched. Germline-derived CDR1 and CDR2 are SGHRS and YFSETQ. DNA for the CDR3: TGCGCCAGCAGCTTGGGAACAGGGGGCAATCAGCCCCAGCATTTT. Translation: CASSLGTGGNQPQHF.

The CDR3 loop reads CASSFRTSGGSSYEQYF. CDR3 DNA: TGTGCCAGCAGCTTCCGAACTAGCGGGGGGAGCTCCTACGAGCAGTACTTC. V usage is TRBV7-9 and J usage is TRBJ2-7, with 12 bases lining up with TRBD2. Germline CDR1 SEHNR, CDR2 FQNEAQ (reference sequence). This CDR3 region has 17 residues. Trimming took 3 bases from V and 0 from J; bases not matched to a gene: 6. Supplemented by reference TRBV7-9 and TRBJ2-7, the full variable domain reads DTGVSQNPRHKITKRGQNVTFRCDPISEHNRLYWYRQTLGQGPEFLTYFQNEAQLEKSRLLSDRFSAERPKGSFSTLEIQRTEQGDSAMYLCASSFRTSGGSSYEQYFGPGTRLTVT.

This chain joins TRBV7-2 and TRBJ2-7, with 7 bases lining up with TRBD1. The V segment lost 5 bases and the J segment 0 bases; nucleotides outside the gene matches: 13. CDR3 length: 17 amino acids. Germline assignment: CDR1 SGHTA and CDR2 FQGNSA. CDR3: CASSPPRQGPSSYEQYF. CDR3 nucleotide sequence: TGTGCCAGCAGCCCCCCTCGACAGGGACCCAGCTCCTACGAGCAGTACTTC.

Points on this clone: Because the CDR3's place on the DNA is in doubt, the DNA is left out and the CDR3 is given as listed by TCRdb. The chain recombines TRBV14 with TRBJ1-4. Germline CDR1 reads SGHDN; CDR2 reads FVKESK. The CDR3 spans 16 residues, counting both ends. The CDR3 loop reads CASSQFGNGGNEKLFF.

The chain recombines TRBV10-3 with TRBJ2-7; 10 nucleotides align to TRBD1. The CDR3 is made up of 14 amino acids. V shed 7 bases and J 4 bases; nucleotides not matched to a gene: 7. CDR1 is ENHRY, CDR2 SYGVKD, per germline. CDR3: CAITDRDRGYEQYF. CDR3 sequence (DNA): TGTGCCATCACGGACCGGGACAGGGGTTACGAGCAGTACTTC.

The chain is built from TRBV9 and TRBJ1-2, with TRBD1 matching over 8 bases. The ends lost 0 bases at V and 5 bases at J; junction bases unmatched: 6. The CDR3 consists of 15 residues. Germline CDR1 is SGDLS and CDR2 is YYNGEE. The CDR3 DNA reads as TGTGCCAGCAGCGTAGAGCAGGGGGCGAGGTATGGCTACACCTTC. Protein product: CASSVEQGARYGYTF.

This clone is a singleton in its sample. The chain joins TRBV2 to TRBJ1-5; 8 bases line up with TRBD1. The CDR3 is 14 amino acids. V was pared by 6 bases and J by 9 bases, with 10 bases of the junction left unmatched. Looked up from germline, CDR1 is SNHLY and CDR2 is FYNNEI. The CDR3 sequence: CASRAQGAGGPQHF. Here the CDR3 DNA reads TGTGCCAGCAGGGCCCAGGGGGCAGGGGGGCCCCAGCATTTT. Using reference TRBV2 and TRBJ1-5 for the parts outside the CDR3, the full variable domain is EPEVTQTPSHQVTQMGQEVILRCVPISNHLYFYWYRQILGQKVEFLVSFYNNEISEKSEIFDDQFSVERPDGSNFTLKIRSTKLEDSAMYFCASRAQGAGGPQHFGDGTRLSIL.

This clone was seen more than once but under ten times. The V and J genes are TRBV2 and TRBJ2-5, with TRBD2 as a possible D gene (7 bases). CDR3 size: 14 residues. From germline, CDR1 is SNHLY and CDR2 FYNNEI. With 2 bases removed from V and 4 bases from J, the gap between germline ends came to 11 bases. The CDR3 DNA sequence: TGTGCCAGCAGTGAACCGGGGGGCTCAGAGACCCAGTACTTC. Residues: CASSEPGGSETQYF.

The chain employs TRBV5-6 and TRBJ1-2, with D unresolved. V gave up 4 bases and J gave up 3 bases, with 10 bases separating them. This CDR3 is built from 13 residues. Germline CDR1 reads SGHDT; CDR2 reads YYEEEE. CDR3 in amino acids: CASSPTADYGYTF. Written as DNA, the CDR3 is TGTGCCAGCAGCCCTACAGCAGACTATGGCTACACCTTC. The variable domain in full, completed from reference TRBV5-6 and TRBJ1-2, reads DAGVTQSPTHLIKTRGQQVTLRCSPKSGHDTVSWYQQALGQGPQFIFQYYEEEERQRGNFPDRFSGHQFPNYSSELNVNALLLGDSALYLCASSPTADYGYTFGSGTRLTVV.

V and J are TRBV6-2 or TRBV6-3 and TRBJ1-6, with TRBD1 matching 7 bases. V was clipped by 5 bases and J by 7 bases; unmatched bases: 5. CDR1 is MNHEY, CDR2 SVGEGT, per germline. The CDR3 has 14 residues. CDR3 loop: CASSKGQENSPLHF. The CDR3 nucleotides are TGTGCCAGCAGTAAAGGACAGGAGAATTCACCCCTCCACTTT.